One T cell receptor beta chain is described in this entry. Its antigen is still unknown. Profiled with immunoSEQ multiplex PCR; TCRdb holds only in-frame clones, not every one. The sample has over 40,000 clones; 95% are singletons. This sample was included in a study of T cells in tuberculosis. Notes on the study in general: Smaller distances to GMM-specific TCRs suggested their expansion in active tuberculosis.

Germline loops: CDR1 MNHEY, CDR2 SVGAGI. The CDR3 runs to 15 residues. V gave up 6 bases and J gave up 7 bases; unmatched junction bases: 9. Sequencing was carried out using PBMCs. V usage is TRBV6-5 and J usage is TRBJ1-2; 12 nucleotides align to TRBD1. The sequence derives from a donor aged 5-35 years with latent tuberculosis or without tuberculosis infection. The CDR3 spells CASSLRGTGGVGYTF. CDR3 nucleotide sequence: TGTGCCAGCAGCTTAAGAGGGACAGGGGGCGTTGGCTACACCTTC.